This T cell receptor (beta chain) was documented in a study of cytomegalovirus exposure and HLA in healthy donors (dated by TCRdb to about 2017). For the study in its entirety: An earlier analysis of 550 to 700 of the donors reported about 250 Gb of sequence data and 100 million to 140 million unique TCR beta sequences from roughly 180 million T cells. HLA typing covered class I and class II loci at four-digit resolution. A later genetic analysis used genome-wide SNP genotypes for about three fifths of the 666 donors, treating that subset as a discovery cohort. Every repertoire in the discovery cohort had been generated on one and the same sequencing platform. Among some 410 genotyped donors of the cohort, an average of around 240,000 unique TCR beta nucleotide sequences were sequenced per donor, roughly a sixth of them non-productive. An early release that covered some 630 HLA-typed donors contained approximately 300 gigabases of sequencing data and about 93 million unique TCR sequences. Several DR-DQ haplotypes were handled as single units for association and clustering because linkage in the cohort was strong. Among the roughly 400 genotyped donors, around 81% belonged to the genetic ancestry cluster associated with self-reported Caucasian donors. Donor age, sex, ethnicity and CMV serostatus were compiled alongside the repertoire data. The aim of the study was to test whether cataloging public T cell receptors could identify signatures of past pathogen exposure. Typing coverage varied by locus: roughly 620-640 donors for A, B, C, DRB1 and DQB1; 522 for DQA1; about 570 for DPA1; some 470 for DPB1. The study combined high-throughput TCR immunosequencing, statistical association of individual TCRs with disease status, and machine learning to predict cytomegalovirus infection status. The T cell repertoires of several hundred subjects were profiled by immunosequencing and related to cytomegalovirus serostatus. A later analysis re-examined previously published TCR beta repertoires from over 500 donors and added high-resolution HLA genotyping to investigate patterns of TCR occurrence. In addition to the first cohort of several hundred subjects, a separate validation cohort of 120 different subjects was used. Rather than using new phenotypic data, the later analysis identified candidate immune exposures from TCR beta sequences and from how often those sequences occurred across donors. To decide whether each TCR beta V gene segment behaved as functional or pseudogenic, an earlier analysis of some 600 of the donors relied on high-throughput TCR beta sequencing.

Concerning this clone itself: Its recognized antigen is unknown. No base-level quality is on record; no much larger clone is a single base apart.

General findings and caveats noted by the study authors: Roughly uniform sequencing depth across donors was assumed in presence/absence analyses, although this assumption may not hold. The cohort was sequenced for TCR beta chains only, and without alpha or paired-chain data the features that could be detected were limited. A later analysis found that TCR association rates varied across HLA loci, with DRB1 alleles showing the most associated TCRs and HLA-C alleles the fewest. Linkage disequilibrium might explain the correlated functional status among segregating V segments, but an unknown experimental factor could not be excluded. The classifier was reported to diagnose cytomegalovirus status with high specificity and sensitivity in both the original cohort and the validation cohort. At a false discovery rate of 0.05, a later analysis linked 16,951 TCR beta sequences to specific HLA alleles. In a later genetic analysis, fewer N-insertions in productive TCRs were reported among donors in an Asian-associated ancestry cluster than the roughly 640-donor mean. In a later analysis, several top co-occurrence clusters were reported to appear linked to parvovirus B19, influenza, CMV and Epstein-Barr virus. An association between a missense DCLRE1C variant and V-gene and J-gene trimming of TCR beta chains was found in a later genetic analysis and replicated in an independent cohort. Some IMGT-functional V segments, including TRBV6-2 and TRBV6-3, could not be told apart with the 87-base-pair reads, so those segments were excluded. Immune exposure information for the cohort was limited to CMV serostatus. Across donors, most TCR sequences were observed very rarely, whereas some public TCRs were present in many individuals. A few of the identified cytomegalovirus-associated TCR beta chains were confirmed in vitro to be specific for cytomegalovirus antigens. When HLA alleles, especially DR and DQ, strongly co-occurred, TCR associations were difficult to assign to individual alleles. The authors suggested that the approach could potentially be extended to other disease states and immunological phenotypes. According to a later analysis, most CMV-associated TCR beta chains appeared to be HLA-restricted, and the HLA associations seemed to be driven largely by CMV exposure. Broadly in line with IMGT annotations, most TCR beta V segments showed up in productive rearrangements about 87% or about 30% of the time in an earlier analysis of under 700 of the donors. A cluster of highly shared sequence variants was judged likely to represent a technical artifact of the sequencing pipeline. Compared with equally common non-associated chains, HLA-associated TCR beta chains in a later analysis were more clonally expanded and had lower generation probabilities. Fewer than 20 rarely observed V segments, including chromosome 9 orphons, were excluded from the earlier analysis of some 590 of the donors because counts were too low. A total of about 180 TCR beta chains were listed by the study as associated with cytomegalovirus. Because HLA typing was unavailable for some donors at each locus, only the typed subset was used in association tests. A further reported finding was that TCR beta sequences accurately predicted the HLA-A and HLA-B alleles for most subjects in the first cohort.

CDR1 is given as LNHNV and CDR2 as YYDKDF, both from the germline V gene (reference sequence). Spanning cysteine to phenylalanine, the CDR3 consists of 17 amino acids. Kept here is only the CDR3 DNA, which spans 51 bases and is read in frame from base 1. V is cut back by 4 bases and J by 2 bases, with 7 bases in the junction unmatched. The cohort consisted of approximately 670 healthy bone marrow donors. At the time of sampling, all cohort members were nominally healthy, though unrecorded immune exposures were likely present. The donor tested CMV seronegative, placing the donor among the 350 to 400 seronegative members of the cohort. A peripheral blood sample was provided by each donor, and peripheral blood mononuclear cells were used for TCR beta sequencing. Genomic DNA was extracted from the blood cell samples with the Qiagen DNeasy Blood Extraction Kit. The method was the immunoSEQ multiplex PCR assay. For the multiplex PCR, a mixture combining 60 forward primers for TCR Vbeta segments and 13 reverse primers for TCR Jbeta segments was used. The CDR3 region of rearranged TCR beta genes was amplified from genomic DNA with a multiplex PCR assay. On the Illumina HiSeq System, the amplified TCR beta libraries were sequenced as 87-base-pair reads. The study's own analysis went as follows. A later analysis counted about 80 million unique TCR beta chains across the roughly 700 repertoires, and 9 million to 14 million of these chains were shared by at least two donors. A nearest-neighbor algorithm error-corrected the raw reads and collapsed the reads into unique sequences, merging closely related sequences to remove PCR and sequencing errors. Alignment of CDR3 sequences to IMGT reference sequences was used to assign V, D and J gene segments. For a sequence to be retained, at least a six-nucleotide match to both a V gene segment and a J gene segment was required. Rearrangements were called productive when the CDR3 lacked stop codons and stayed in frame with V and J; all others were non-productive. CDR3 was defined by IMGT convention, running from the second conserved V-encoded cysteine to the conserved J-encoded phenylalanine. Sequences without an unambiguous match to a single V gene segment were excluded from the earlier analysis of about 630 of the donors. An earlier analysis of fewer than 750 of the donors called V segments functional above 56.7% productive rearrangements and segregating when the between-donor standard deviation exceeded 5%. A statistical classification framework was developed to diagnose cytomegalovirus status using the catalog of TCR beta chain sequences. V and J gene assignment, in a later analysis, came from comparing TCR nucleotide sequences with IMGT/GENE-DB human TR gene sequences. Using the TCRdist pipeline, a later analysis assigned CDR3 sequences along with most-parsimonious VDJ recombination scenarios. In a later analysis, each TCR beta chain was defined by its CDR3 amino acid sequence together with its V-gene family, and reads without a unique V-gene family were excluded. As a way to deal with suspected cross-contamination and a sequencing artifact, a later analysis dropped more than 500 nucleotide sequences that were highly shared and had low generation probability. A later analysis calculated a clonal expansion index for each public chain from normalized within-repertoire ranks of inferred template counts. A later analysis computed generation probabilities with a VDJ recombination model fitted to out-of-frame rearrangements, and checked the results against IGoR. A later analysis scored TCR-TCR, TCR-HLA and TCR-CMV co-occurrence with hypergeometric tests, applying a repertoire-size bias correction to TCR pairs. False discovery rates were estimated in a later analysis by permuting HLA or CMV assignments 20 times. In a later analysis, co-occurring TCRs were grouped using DBSCAN, with TCRdist sequence similarity added in when clustering inside HLA-allele-positive subsets. Repertoires with fewer than 30,000 or more than 120,000 public chains, plus five repertoires with anomalous nucleotide sharing, were excluded from co-occurrence clustering. The immuneACCESS repertoire file appears here via TCRdb, limited to in-frame rearrangements. These files lack a portion of the clones; in checked studies, under half of the deficit traces to unresolved V genes, and the cause of the others is not known. V and J calls and clone size are given by that table; D and trimming were obtained from the DNA. This sample holds under 200,000 clones; approximately 85% were observed only once. The ten largest clones capture 2% to 2.5% of the sample.

The TCR was taken from a woman aged 50 to 65 in good health and CMV-seronegative. The material sequenced was PBMCs. The chain employs TRBV15 and TRBJ2-4, and 11 junction bases match TRBD2. The DNA is TGTGCCACCAGCACTAGAACTAGCGGGAGATCCAAAAACATTCAGTACTTC. Its amino acids are CATSTRTSGRSKNIQYF.